Presented here are 5 T cell receptor beta chains from one specimen sequenced in a study of T cell responses to AZD1222 COVID-19 vaccine. Assay used: immunoSEQ multiplex PCR; TCRdb lists only in-frame clones, some missing. Of about 120,000 clones in the sample, around 85% are singletons; the top ten hold 5% to 7%. Here the sequenced sample was peripheral blood, taken on day 0 of AZD1222 vaccination. Receptor source: an adult in good health.

The chain employs TRBV27 and TRBJ1-2, with 8 bases that match TRBD1. This CDR3 region has 13 residues. Trimming removed 3 bases from V and 5 bases from J; junction bases left unmatched: 2. Germline-derived CDR1 and CDR2 are MNHEY and SMNVEV (reference sequence). The CDR3 here is CASSFRGHYGYTF. The CDR3 nucleotides read TGTGCCAGCAGTTTCAGGGGGCATTATGGCTACACCTTC.

This clone was picked up one time. This CDR3 reads CASTISAGEFQETQYF. As DNA, the CDR3 is TGCGCCAGCACTATTTCTGCGGGGGAGTTCCAAGAGACCCAGTACTTC. The V gene is TRBV4-1, the J gene TRBJ2-5; 7 nucleotides align to TRBD2. J was trimmed by 1 base and V by 7 bases; bases with no gene match: 12. Germline V gene data show CDR1 as MGHRA and CDR2 as YSYEKL. The CDR3 is 16 amino acids.

The rearrangement joins TRBV5-1 to TRBJ2-3; 10 bases match TRBD1. Trimming removed 4 bases from V and 8 bases from J; junction bases left unmatched: 10. The CDR3 runs 15 residues. Germline V gene sequence: CDR1 SGHRS, CDR2 YFSETQ. The CDR3 DNA sequence: TGCGCCAGCAGCCCGGGACAGGGGTTAATGGTTACGCAGTATTTT. Translation gives CASSPGQGLMVTQYF.

This clone was seen only a few times. The V gene is TRBV30, the J gene TRBJ2-5; D gene uncertain. Germline values: CDR1 GTSNPN, CDR2 SVGIG (reference sequence). The V end lost 3 bases, the J end lost 2 bases, and 4 bases lay between the germline ends. CDR3 length equals 11 residues. The CDR3 DNA reads as TGTGCCTGGAGAGGGCAAGAGACCCAGTACTTC. Translation gives CAWRGQETQYF.

DNA for the CDR3: TGTGCCAGCAGCACAGGACAGGGGGGTGGCTACACCTTC. Translating it yields CASSTGQGGGYTF. This rearrangement joins TRBV7-2 to TRBJ1-2; 10 positions match TRBD1. V lost 5 bases and J lost 7; bases outside the gene matches: 4. Germline values: CDR1 SGHTA, CDR2 FQGNSA. The CDR3 runs 13 residues.